This TCR beta chain was recovered during a study of T cell repertoires in cytomegalovirus infection. Study-wide context: HLA-C-restricted CMV epitopes, recently identified, and well-studied HLA-B-restricted ones were used by the study. Public TCR beta signature analysis indicated the presence of both CMV infection and matching HLA type. Study results and limitations: Predominance within the ex vivo response was attributable to HLA-C-restricted CMV-specific TCR beta clonotypes.

A note on this clonotype: Antigen unknown.

Trimming pared 3 bases from V and 9 bases from J, leaving 6 bases between. This CDR3 contains 11 residues. TCRdb re-called the reads with MiXCR, one entry per CDR3 protein. The data show hundreds of thousands of distinct CDR3 sequences, about 27% seen once. The sequencing here drew on cultured PBMCs, taken from culture after CMV antigen stimulation. The receptor's source is a human donor in good health (CMV status not recorded). Some clones in this sample may be carry-over from other donors' samples. This chain joins TRBV12-3 or TRBV12-4 and TRBJ1-3, with no clear D. CDR3 nucleotides: TGTGCCAGCAGTTTTTTGAGCACCATATATTTT. Its protein product is CASSFLSTIYF.